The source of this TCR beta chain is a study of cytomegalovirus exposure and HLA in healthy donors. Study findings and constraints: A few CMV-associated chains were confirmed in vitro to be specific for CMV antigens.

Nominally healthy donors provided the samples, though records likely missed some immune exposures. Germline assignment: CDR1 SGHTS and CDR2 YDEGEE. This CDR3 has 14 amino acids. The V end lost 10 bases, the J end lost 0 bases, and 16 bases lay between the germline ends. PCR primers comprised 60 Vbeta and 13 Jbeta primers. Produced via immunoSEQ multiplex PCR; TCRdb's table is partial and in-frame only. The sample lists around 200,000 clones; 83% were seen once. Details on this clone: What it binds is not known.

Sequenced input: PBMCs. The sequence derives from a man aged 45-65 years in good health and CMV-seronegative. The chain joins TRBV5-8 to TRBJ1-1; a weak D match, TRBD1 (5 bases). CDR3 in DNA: TGTGCCTCACACCGAAGGGGCTTGAACACTGAAGCTTTCTTT. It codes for CASHRRGLNTEAFF. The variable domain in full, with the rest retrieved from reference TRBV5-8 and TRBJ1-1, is EAGVTQSPTHLIKTRGQQATLRCSPISGHTSVYWYQQALGLGLQFLLWYDEGEERNRGNFPPRFSGRQFPNYSSELNVNALELEDSALYLCASHRRGLNTEAFFGQGTRLTVV.